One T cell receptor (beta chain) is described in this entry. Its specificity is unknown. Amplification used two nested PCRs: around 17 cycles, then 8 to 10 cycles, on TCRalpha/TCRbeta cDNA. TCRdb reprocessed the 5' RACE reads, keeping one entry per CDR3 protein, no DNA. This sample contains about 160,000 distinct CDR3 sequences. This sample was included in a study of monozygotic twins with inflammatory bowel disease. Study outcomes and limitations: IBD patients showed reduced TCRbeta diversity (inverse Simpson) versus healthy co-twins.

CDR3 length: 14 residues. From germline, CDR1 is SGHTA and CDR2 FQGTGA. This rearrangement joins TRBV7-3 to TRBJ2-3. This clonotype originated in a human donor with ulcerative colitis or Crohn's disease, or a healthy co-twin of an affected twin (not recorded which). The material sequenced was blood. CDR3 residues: CASSLSQGSDTQYF.